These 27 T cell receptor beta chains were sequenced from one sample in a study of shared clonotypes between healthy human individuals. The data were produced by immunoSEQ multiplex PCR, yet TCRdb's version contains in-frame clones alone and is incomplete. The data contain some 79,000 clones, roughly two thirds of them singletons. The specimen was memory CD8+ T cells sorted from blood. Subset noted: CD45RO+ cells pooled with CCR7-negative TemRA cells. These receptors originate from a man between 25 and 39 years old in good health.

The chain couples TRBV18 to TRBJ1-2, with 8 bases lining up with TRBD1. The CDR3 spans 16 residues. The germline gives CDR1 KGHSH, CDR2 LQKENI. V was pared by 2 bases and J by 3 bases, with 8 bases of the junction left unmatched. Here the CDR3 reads CASSPSPGQADYGYTF. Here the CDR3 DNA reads TGTGCCAGCTCACCATCTCCGGGACAGGCCGACTATGGCTACACCTTC. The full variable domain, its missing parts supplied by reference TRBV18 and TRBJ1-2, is NAGVMQNPRHLVRRRGQEARLRCSPMKGHSHVYWYRQLPEEGLKFMVYLQKENIIDESGMPKERFSAEFPKEGPSILRIQQVVRGDSAAYFCASSPSPGQADYGYTFGSGTRLTVV.

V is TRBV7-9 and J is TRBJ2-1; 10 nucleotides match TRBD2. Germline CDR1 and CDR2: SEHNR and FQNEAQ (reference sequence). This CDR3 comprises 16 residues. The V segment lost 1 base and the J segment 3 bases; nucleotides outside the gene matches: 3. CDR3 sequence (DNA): TGTGCCAGCAGCTTAGTCGGACTAGCGGTCTACAATGAGCAGTTCTTC. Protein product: CASSLVGLAVYNEQFF.

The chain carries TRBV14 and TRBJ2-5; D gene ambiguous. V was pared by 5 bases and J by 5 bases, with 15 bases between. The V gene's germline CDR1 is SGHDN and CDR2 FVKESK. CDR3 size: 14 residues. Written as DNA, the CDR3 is TGTGCCAGCAGCGACCGACCGGGTTGGGAGACCCAGTACTTC. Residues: CASSDRPGWETQYF.

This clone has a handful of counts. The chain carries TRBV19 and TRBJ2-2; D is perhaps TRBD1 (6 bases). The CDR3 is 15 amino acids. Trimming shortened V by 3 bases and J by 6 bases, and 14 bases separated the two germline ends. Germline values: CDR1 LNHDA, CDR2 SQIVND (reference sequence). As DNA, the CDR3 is TGTGCCAGTAGTATGGGACGGAGACAGGCCGGGGAGCTGTTTTTT. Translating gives CASSMGRRQAGELFF.

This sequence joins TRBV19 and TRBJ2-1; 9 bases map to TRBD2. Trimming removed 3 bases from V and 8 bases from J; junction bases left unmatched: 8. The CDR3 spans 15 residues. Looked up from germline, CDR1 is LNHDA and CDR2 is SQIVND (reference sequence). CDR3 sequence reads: CASSMVLAGPYEQFF. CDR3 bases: TGTGCCAGTAGTATGGTGCTAGCGGGACCTTATGAGCAGTTCTTC.

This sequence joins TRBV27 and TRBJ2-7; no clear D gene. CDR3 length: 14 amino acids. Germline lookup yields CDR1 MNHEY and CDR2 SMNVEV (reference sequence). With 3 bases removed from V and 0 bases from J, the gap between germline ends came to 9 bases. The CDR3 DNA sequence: TGTGCCAGCAGTTTTAGTTTCGGCTCCTACGAGCAGTACTTC. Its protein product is CASSFSFGSYEQYF.

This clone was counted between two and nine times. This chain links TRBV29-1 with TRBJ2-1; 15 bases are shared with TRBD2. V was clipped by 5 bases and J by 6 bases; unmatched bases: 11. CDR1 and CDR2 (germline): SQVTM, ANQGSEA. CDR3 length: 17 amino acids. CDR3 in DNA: TGCAGCGTTCCCGTTGGACTAGCGGGAGGGCCTGGCAATGAGCAGTTCTTC. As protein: CSVPVGLAGGPGNEQFF.

The CDR3 loop is CASSESGRGEAFF. The CDR3 DNA follows: TGTGCCAGCAGTGAATCAGGGCGGGGTGAAGCTTTCTTT. The chain links TRBV6-1 to TRBJ1-1, with D possibly being TRBD1 (5 bases). Germline values: CDR1 MNHNS, CDR2 SASEGT. This CDR3 is built from 13 residues. The V gene lost 2 bases and the J gene lost 7 bases, with 11 bases spanning the gap.

The CDR3 region is CASSPPTGLAKNIQYF. Written as DNA, the CDR3 is TGTGCCAGCAGCCCCCCCACAGGGCTAGCCAAAAACATTCAGTACTTC. V is TRBV7-9 and J is TRBJ2-4, with a possible D match to TRBD1 (6 bases). Germline values: CDR1 SEHNR, CDR2 FQNEAQ (reference sequence). With 5 bases removed from V and 0 bases from J, the gap between germline ends came to 14 bases. The CDR3 is 16 amino acids.

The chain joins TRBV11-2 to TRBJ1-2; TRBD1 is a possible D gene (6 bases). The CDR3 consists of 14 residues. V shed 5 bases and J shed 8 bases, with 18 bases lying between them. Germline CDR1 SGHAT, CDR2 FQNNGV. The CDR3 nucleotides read TGTGCCAGCAGCATTCCGGCGGGCAGGGGAGGCTACACCTTC. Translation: CASSIPAGRGGYTF.

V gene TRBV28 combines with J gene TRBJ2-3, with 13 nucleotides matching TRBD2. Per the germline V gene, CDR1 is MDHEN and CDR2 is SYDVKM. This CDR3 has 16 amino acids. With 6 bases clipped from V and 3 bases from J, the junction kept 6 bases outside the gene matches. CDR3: CASSRGTSGKTDTQYF. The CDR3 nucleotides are TGTGCCAGCAGCCGCGGGACTAGCGGGAAGACAGATACGCAGTATTTT. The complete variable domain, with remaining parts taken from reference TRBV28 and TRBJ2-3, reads DVKVTQSSRYLVKRTGEKVFLECVQDMDHENMFWYRQDPGLGLRLIYFSYDVKMKEKGDIPEGYSVSREKKERFSLILESASTNQTSMYLCASSRGTSGKTDTQYFGPGTRLTVL.

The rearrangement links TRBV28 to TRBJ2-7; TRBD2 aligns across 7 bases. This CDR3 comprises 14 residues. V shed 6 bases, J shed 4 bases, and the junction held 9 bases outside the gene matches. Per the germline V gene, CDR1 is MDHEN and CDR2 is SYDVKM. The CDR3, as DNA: TGTGCCAGCAGGCCCGGGACTATGAATTACGAGCAGTACTTC. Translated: CASRPGTMNYEQYF.

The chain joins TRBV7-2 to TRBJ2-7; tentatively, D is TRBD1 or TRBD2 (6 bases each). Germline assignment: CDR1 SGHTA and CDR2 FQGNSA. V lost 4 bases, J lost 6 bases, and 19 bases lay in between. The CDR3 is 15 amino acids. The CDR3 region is CASSSYPGRGREQYF. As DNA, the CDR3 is TGTGCCAGCAGCTCATACCCTGGCCGGGGGCGCGAGCAGTACTTC.

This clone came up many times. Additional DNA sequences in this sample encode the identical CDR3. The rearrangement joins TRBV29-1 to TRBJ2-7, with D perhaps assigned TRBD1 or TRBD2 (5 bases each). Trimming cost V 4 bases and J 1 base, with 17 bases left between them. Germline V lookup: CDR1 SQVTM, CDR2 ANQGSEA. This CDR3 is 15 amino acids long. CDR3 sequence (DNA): TGCAGCGTTGCCGATCTGGGGGTAGGGTCCTACGAGCAGTACTTC. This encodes CSVADLGVGSYEQYF.

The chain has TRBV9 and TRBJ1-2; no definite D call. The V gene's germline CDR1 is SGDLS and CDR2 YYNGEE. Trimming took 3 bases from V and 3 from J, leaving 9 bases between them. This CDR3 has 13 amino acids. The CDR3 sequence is CASSGSRDYGYTF. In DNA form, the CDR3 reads TGTGCCAGCAGCGGGTCCCGGGACTATGGCTACACCTTC. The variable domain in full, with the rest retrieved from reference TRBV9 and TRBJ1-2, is DSGVTQTPKHLITATGQRVTLRCSPRSGDLSVYWYQQSLDQGLQFLIQYYNGEERAKGNILERFSAQQFPDLHSELNLSSLELGDSALYFCASSGSRDYGYTFGSGTRLTVV.

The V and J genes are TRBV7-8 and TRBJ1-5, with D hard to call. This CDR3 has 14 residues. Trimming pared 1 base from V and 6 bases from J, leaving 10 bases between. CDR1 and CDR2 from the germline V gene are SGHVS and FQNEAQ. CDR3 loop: CASSLGALGQPQHF. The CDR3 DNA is TGTGCCAGCAGCTTAGGGGCTTTGGGTCAGCCCCAGCATTTT.

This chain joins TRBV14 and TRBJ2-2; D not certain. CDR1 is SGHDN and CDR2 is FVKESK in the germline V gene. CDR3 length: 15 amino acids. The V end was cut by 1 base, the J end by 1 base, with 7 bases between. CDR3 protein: CASSQGSENTGELFF. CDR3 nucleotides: TGTGCCAGCAGCCAAGGGTCGGAGAACACCGGGGAGCTGTTTTTT. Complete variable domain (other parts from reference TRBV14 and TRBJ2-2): EAGVTQFPSHSVIEKGQTVTLRCDPISGHDNLYWYRRVMGKEIKFLLHFVKESKQDESGMPNNRFLAERTGGTYSTLKVQPAELEDSGVYFCASSQGSENTGELFFGEGSRLTVL.

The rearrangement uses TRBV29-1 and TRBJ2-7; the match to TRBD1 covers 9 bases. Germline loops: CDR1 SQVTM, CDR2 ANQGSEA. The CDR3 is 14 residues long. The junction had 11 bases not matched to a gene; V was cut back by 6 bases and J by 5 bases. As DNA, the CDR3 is TGCAGCGTGGGGGGACAGGGTAAATTCCACGAGCAGTACTTC. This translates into CSVGGQGKFHEQYF.

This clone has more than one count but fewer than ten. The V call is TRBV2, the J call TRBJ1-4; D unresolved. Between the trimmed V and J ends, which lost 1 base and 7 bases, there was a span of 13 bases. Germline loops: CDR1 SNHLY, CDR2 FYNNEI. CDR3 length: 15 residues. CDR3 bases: TGTGCCAGCAGTGAAGGGTGGGCCGGTGGTGAAAAACTGTTTTTT. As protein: CASSEGWAGGEKLFF.

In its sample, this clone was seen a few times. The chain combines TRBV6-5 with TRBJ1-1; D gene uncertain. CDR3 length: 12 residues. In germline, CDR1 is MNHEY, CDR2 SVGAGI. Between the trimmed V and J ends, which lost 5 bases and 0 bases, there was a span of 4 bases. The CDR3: CASSQMNTEAFF. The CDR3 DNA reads TGTGCCAGCAGTCAAATGAACACTGAAGCTTTCTTT.

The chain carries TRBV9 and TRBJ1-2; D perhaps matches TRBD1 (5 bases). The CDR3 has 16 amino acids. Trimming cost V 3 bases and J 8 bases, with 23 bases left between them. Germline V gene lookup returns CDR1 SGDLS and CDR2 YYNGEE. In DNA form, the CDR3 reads TGTGCCAGCAGCGGAGGGTACCGGGACCTCAAGCGGGGCTACACCTTC. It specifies CASSGGYRDLKRGYTF. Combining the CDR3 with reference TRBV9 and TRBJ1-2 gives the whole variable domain DSGVTQTPKHLITATGQRVTLRCSPRSGDLSVYWYQQSLDQGLQFLIQYYNGEERAKGNILERFSAQQFPDLHSELNLSSLELGDSALYFCASSGGYRDLKRGYTFGSGTRLTVV.

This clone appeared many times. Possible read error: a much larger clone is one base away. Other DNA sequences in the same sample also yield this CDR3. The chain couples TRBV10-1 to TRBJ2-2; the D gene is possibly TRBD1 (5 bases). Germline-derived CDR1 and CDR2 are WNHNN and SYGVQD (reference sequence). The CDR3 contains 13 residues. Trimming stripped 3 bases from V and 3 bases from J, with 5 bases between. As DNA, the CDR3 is TGCGCCAGCAGTGACAGGGACACCGGGGAGCTGTTTTTT. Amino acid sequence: CASSDRDTGELFF.

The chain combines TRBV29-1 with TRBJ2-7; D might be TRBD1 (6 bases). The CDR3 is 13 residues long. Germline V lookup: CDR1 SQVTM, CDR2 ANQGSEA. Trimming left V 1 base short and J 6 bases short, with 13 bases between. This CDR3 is CSVEGAGVGEQYF. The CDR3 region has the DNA TGCAGCGTTGAAGGGGCAGGGGTCGGCGAGCAGTACTTC.

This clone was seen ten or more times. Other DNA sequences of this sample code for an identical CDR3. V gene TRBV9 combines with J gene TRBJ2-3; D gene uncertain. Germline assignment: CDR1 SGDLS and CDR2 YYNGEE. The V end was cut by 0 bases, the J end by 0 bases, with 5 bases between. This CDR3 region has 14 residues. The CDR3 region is CASSVGESTDTQYF. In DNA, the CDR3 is TGTGCCAGCAGCGTAGGAGAAAGCACAGATACGCAGTATTTT. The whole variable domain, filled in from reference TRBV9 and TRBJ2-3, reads DSGVTQTPKHLITATGQRVTLRCSPRSGDLSVYWYQQSLDQGLQFLIQYYNGEERAKGNILERFSAQQFPDLHSELNLSSLELGDSALYFCASSVGESTDTQYFGPGTRLTVL.

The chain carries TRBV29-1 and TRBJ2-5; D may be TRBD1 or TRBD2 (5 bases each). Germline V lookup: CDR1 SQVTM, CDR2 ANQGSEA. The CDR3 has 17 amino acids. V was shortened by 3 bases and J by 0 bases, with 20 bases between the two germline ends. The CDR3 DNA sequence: TGCAGCGTTGAGCTGGTGATGACCAGGGAGTACCAAGAGACCCAGTACTTC. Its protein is CSVELVMTREYQETQYF.

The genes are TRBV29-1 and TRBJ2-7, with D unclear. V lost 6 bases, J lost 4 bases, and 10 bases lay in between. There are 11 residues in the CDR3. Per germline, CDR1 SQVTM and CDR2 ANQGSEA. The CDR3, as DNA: TGCAGCGTCGTGATACGATACGAGCAGTACTTC. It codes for CSVVIRYEQYF.

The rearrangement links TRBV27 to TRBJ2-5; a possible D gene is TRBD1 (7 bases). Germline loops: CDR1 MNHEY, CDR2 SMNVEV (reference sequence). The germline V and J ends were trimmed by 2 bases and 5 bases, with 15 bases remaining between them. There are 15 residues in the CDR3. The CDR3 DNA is TGTGCCAGCAGTTTAGTGCAGGGGGGTAGGGAGACCCAGTACTTC. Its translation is CASSLVQGGRETQYF.